The entry below describes one T cell receptor beta chain. No antigen is known for it. No base quality values were provided; no much bigger clone lies one nucleotide off. The CDR3 regions of human TCRbeta chains were analyzed by immunosequencing. The authors processed their data as follows. TCRs in the repertoires were compared against a reference library of SARS-CoV-2-specific TCRs that had been generated with the MIRA antigen-specificity platform. Breadth was defined as the fraction of unique TCRs that were SARS-CoV-2-associated. Depth was defined as the fraction of total T cells that were SARS-CoV-2-associated. Using the MIRA data, each spike-specific TCR was mapped to the spike region that the TCR reacts to and placed in a CD4 or CD8 class. Log10-transformed breadth and depth values were compared by one-way ANOVA with Sidak's multiple comparisons tests. TCRdb carries this immuneACCESS record with in-frame sequences only. Its versions omit some clonotypes, under half of them owing to an unresolved V gene in the studies checked, with the rest unexplained. V and J calls and clone size come straight from that table; D and trimming were deduced from the DNA. This sample lists 130,000 or so clones; approximately 90% were detected once. The leading ten clones occupy 2.5% to 4% of the sample.

Reading the label with the study, this specimen's time point is: baseline before first vaccination. Vaccinee samples came from UK trials COV001 and COV002, including a single-blind randomized controlled phase 2/3 trial of AZD1222 (ChAdOx1 nCoV-19) in healthy adults. For TCRbeta chain sequencing, PBMC samples from trial participants were taken at day 0 and at day 28 after the second dose. The CDR3 numbers 13 residues from cysteine through phenylalanine. Of all the DNA, just the CDR3 is kept, 39 bases in frame from base 1. CDR1 and CDR2, per the germline V gene, are MNHEY and SVGAGI. Trimming removed 7 bases from V and 2 bases from J; the gene matches leave 5 bases unexplained. The data were taken from a study of T cell responses to AZD1222 COVID-19 vaccine (dated by TCRdb to the early 2020s). About the study as a whole: Because spike-specific TCR depth and breadth did not differ between the two schedules, AZD1222 recipients who got a second dose at roughly 4 weeks were pooled with those who got a second dose at roughly 12 weeks. A total of more than 230 trial participants underwent TCR sequencing, of whom under 220 had received two doses of AZD1222 and 26 had received two doses of the MenACWY control vaccine. Trial participants were enrolled into age subgroups of 18-55, 56-69 and 70-plus years, which contained about 150, 27 and 61 TCR-sequenced participants, respectively.

Study-wide findings and limitations: Because no day 14 peak-response samples were available, the repertoires could be characterized only after the peak T cell response. A significant rise in spike-specific TCR breadth and depth was observed after two AZD1222 doses relative to day 0 and relative to MenACWY recipients. The 56-69-year group was small, and its depth increase did not reach significance, likely because of low power. Most participants were white British and females outnumbered males, and the authors suggested that clonal diversity may have been underestimated. Nearly half of unique spike-specific TCRs reportedly recognized epitopes outside regions mutated in the B.1.351 and B.1.1.7 variants. Conclusions about previously exposed vaccinees are limited because only six or seven AZD1222 recipients were SARS-CoV-2 seropositive at baseline. The vaccine-associated CD4 TCRs covered the entire spike protein, and the dominant responses fell in regions 160-218 and 743-854.

This receptor was taken from an adult in good health. The sequence joins TRBV6-5 to TRBJ2-7; TRBD2 aligns with 7 central bases. This specimen was peripheral blood, taken on day 0 of AZD1222 vaccination. The bases read TGTGCCAGCACCAGGCTAGCGGCCTACGAGCAGTACTTC. It encodes CASTRLAAYEQYF.